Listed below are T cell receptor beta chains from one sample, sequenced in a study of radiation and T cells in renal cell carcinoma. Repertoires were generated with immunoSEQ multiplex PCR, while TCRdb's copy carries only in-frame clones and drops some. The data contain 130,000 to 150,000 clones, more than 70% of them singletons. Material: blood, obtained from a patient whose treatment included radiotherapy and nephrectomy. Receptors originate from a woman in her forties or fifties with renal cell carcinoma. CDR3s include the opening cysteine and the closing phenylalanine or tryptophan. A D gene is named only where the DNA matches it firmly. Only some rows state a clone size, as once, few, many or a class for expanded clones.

TGTGCCAGCGGACTAGCCGGTGCAGATACGCAGTATTTT,CASGLAGADTQYF,TRBJ2-3,13,NA,TRBD2,TRBV19
TGTGCCAGCAGCCTCCCCTCCGGGACCATCTTCGCCAAAAACATTCAGTACTTC,CASSLPSGTIFAKNIQYF,TRBJ2-4,18,NA,NA,TRBV21-1
TGTGCCAGCAGTGTTCGGACAGGGGTAGCCTACGAGCAGTACTTC,CASSVRTGVAYEQYF,TRBJ2-7,15,NA,TRBD1,TRBV6-1
TGCGCCAGCAGCCGACAGAACCCTCTTTTTAGTGGAGAGCAGTACTTC,CASSRQNPLFSGEQYF,TRBJ2-7,16,NA,NA,TRBV5-1
TGCGCCAGCAGCAGGGGGGGACAGGACGCTCGAGAAGCTTTCTTT,CASSRGGQDAREAFF,TRBJ1-1,15,NA,TRBD1,TRBV5-1
TGTGCCAGCAGTGACTCCGGCAGGGGCGGTGGCTACACCTTC,CASSDSGRGGGYTF,TRBJ1-2,14,NA,NA,TRBV6-4
TGCGCCAGCAGCCAAGATTTCGGGGGACCATACAATGAGCAGTTCTTC,CASSQDFGGPYNEQFF,TRBJ2-1,16,NA,NA,TRBV4-3
TGTGCTAGCAGCTCTGTAGCGGCGGAGACCCAGTACTTC,CASSSVAAETQYF,TRBJ2-5,13,NA,NA,TRBV7-7
TGCGCCAGCAAGGGGGCGATTGACACCGGGGAGCTGTTTTTT,CASKGAIDTGELFF,TRBJ2-2,14,few,TRBD1,TRBV5-1
TGCAGCGTTACTGACTATTACGAGCAGTACTTC,CSVTDYYEQYF,TRBJ2-7,11,NA,NA,TRBV29-1
TGTGCCAGCAGTGAAGGCCAAGAAGGGACAGTCTATGGCTACACCTTC,CASSEGQEGTVYGYTF,TRBJ1-2,16,NA,TRBD1,TRBV2
TGTGCCAGCAGTTTTCTTGCTCCCGGCACAGATACGCAGTATTTT,CASSFLAPGTDTQYF,TRBJ2-3,15,NA,NA,TRBV2
TGCGCCAGCAGCTTGGCAGTTATGAACACTGAAGCTTTCTTT,CASSLAVMNTEAFF,TRBJ1-1,14,NA,NA,TRBV5-1
TGCACCACGCGGGGACGTGGGAACTATGGCTACACCTTC,CTTRGRGNYGYTF,TRBJ1-2,13,once,NA,TRBV23-1
TGTGCCAGCTCACCCACTGCCTTATTAGGCGCCGCCGACTATGGCTACACCTTC,CASSPTALLGAADYGYTF,TRBJ1-2,18,NA,NA,TRBV18
TGTGCCAGCCGACAGGGAGAAGATGAAAAACTGTTTTTT,CASRQGEDEKLFF,TRBJ1-4,13,NA,TRBD1,TRBV19
TGTGCCAGCAGTACCGGGATAACCTACGAGCAGTACTTC,CASSTGITYEQYF,TRBJ2-7,13,once,NA,TRBV27
TGTGCCAGTAGTTTTTTAGTGTTGAGCAATCAGCCCCAGCATTTT,CASSFLVLSNQPQHF,TRBJ1-5,15,NA,NA,TRBV19
TGTGCCAGCAGCCCATCGACAGGAAATACGCAGTATTTT,CASSPSTGNTQYF,TRBJ2-3,13,NA,NA,TRBV9
TGTGCCATCAGTGGGCAGGGAAACTTCTCCTACGAGCAGTACTTC,CAISGQGNFSYEQYF,TRBJ2-7,15,NA,NA,TRBV10-3
TGTGCCAGCAGCGTCAGTCAGGGAAACACTGAAGCTTTCTTT,CASSVSQGNTEAFF,TRBJ1-1,14,NA,NA,TRBV9
TGCGCCAGCAGAGAGGGATCTTCTGGGGCCAACGTCCTGACTTTC,CASREGSSGANVLTF,TRBJ2-6,15,NA,NA,TRBV4-1
TGCGCCAGCAGCTTGGTTGGTGTCACTGAAGCTTTCTTT,CASSLVGVTEAFF,TRBJ1-1,13,NA,NA,TRBV5-1
TGCGCCAGCAGCCAAGAGGAAAACAGGTTCACTGAAGCTTTCTTT,CASSQEENRFTEAFF,TRBJ1-1,15,NA,NA,TRBV4-1
TGTGCCAGCAGCTTTGCGGGGGGCACAGATACGCAGTATTTT,CASSFAGGTDTQYF,TRBJ2-3,14,NA,TRBD2,TRBV5-5
TGTGCCAGCAGCGTTAGCGGGGGGGGTTACAATGAGCAGTTCTTC,CASSVSGGGYNEQFF,TRBJ2-1,15,NA,TRBD2,TRBV9
TGTGCCAGCAGCCCGGGACAGGGGGCGAGAAACACCATATATTTT,CASSPGQGARNTIYF,TRBJ1-3,15,NA,TRBD1,TRBV13
TGTGCCAGCAGTTACGGGACGGCTAACTATGGCTACACCTTC,CASSYGTANYGYTF,TRBJ1-2,14,once,NA,TRBV6-5
TGTGCCAGCAGTGAGGGGGGCCAGGTCGATGAGCAGTTCTTC,CASSEGGQVDEQFF,TRBJ2-1,14,NA,NA,TRBV2
TGTGCCTGGAAGCGGGGGGGTGCAGAGACCCAGTACTTC,CAWKRGGAETQYF,TRBJ2-5,13,NA,TRBD2,TRBV30
TGCAGCGTTGGGCCAGGGCTGAGGACTGAAGCTTTCTTT,CSVGPGLRTEAFF,TRBJ1-1,13,NA,NA,TRBV29-1
TGTGCCAGCAGTGAAGGGACTTATAACTATGGCTACACCTTC,CASSEGTYNYGYTF,TRBJ1-2,14,NA,NA,TRBV2
TGTGCCAGCAGCCCCCACTGGGGGGACTACGAGCAGTACTTC,CASSPHWGDYEQYF,TRBJ2-7,14,NA,NA,TRBV7-2
TGTGCCAGCAGCTTAGTGGGACACCTCCAAGAGACCCAGTACTTC,CASSLVGHLQETQYF,TRBJ2-5,15,NA,NA,TRBV11-2
TGCGCCAGCAGCCAATCTAATTACTACGAGCAGTACTTC,CASSQSNYYEQYF,TRBJ2-7,13,NA,NA,TRBV4-3
TGTGCCAGCTCACCGGGCGCTACACCCGGCTACGAGCAGTACTTC,CASSPGATPGYEQYF,TRBJ2-7,15,many,NA,TRBV18
TGTGCCAGCTCACCACGATTTGGACCTACCCCGAACTACGAGCAGTACTTC,CASSPRFGPTPNYEQYF,TRBJ2-7,17,NA,NA,TRBV18
TGCGCCAGCAGCTCCGGAGGGGGACAGGGGGTGAGCGAGCAGTACTTC,CASSSGGGQGVSEQYF,TRBJ2-7,16,NA,TRBD1,TRBV5-1
TGCGCCAGCTACGAGTCTGGGGCCAACGTCCTGACTTTC,CASYESGANVLTF,TRBJ2-6,13,NA,NA,TRBV5-1
TGTGCCAGCAGCTTAGGACTCAGGGAGGGCGAGCAGTACTTC,CASSLGLREGEQYF,TRBJ2-7,14,NA,TRBD2,TRBV7-2
TGTGCCAGCACCAGACAGGGCAGCGTCGGGAGTGGCTACACCTTC,CASTRQGSVGSGYTF,TRBJ1-2,15,NA,TRBD1,TRBV6-5
TGTGCCAGCGGAAGGACGTCCTTAAGTGAGCAGTTCTTC,CASGRTSLSEQFF,TRBJ2-1,13,NA,NA,TRBV6-5
TGTGCCAGCAGTCGGGGGGCCGGCAATCAGCCCCAGCATTTT,CASSRGAGNQPQHF,TRBJ1-5,14,NA,NA,TRBV2
TGTGCCAGCAGTTACTCGGGGGAGCAGTACTTC,CASSYSGEQYF,TRBJ2-7,11,NA,NA,TRBV6-5
TGTGCCAGCAGCGGGACTAGCGGGGGAAATGAGCAGTTCTTC,CASSGTSGGNEQFF,TRBJ2-1,14,NA,TRBD2,TRBV7-9
TGTGCCAGTAGTGTACAGGGGACCAAAAACTACAATGAGCAGTTCTTC,CASSVQGTKNYNEQFF,TRBJ2-1,16,once,TRBD1,TRBV19
TGTGCCAGCAGGAATGCGGATGGCTACACCTTC,CASRNADGYTF,TRBJ1-2,11,NA,NA,TRBV6-5
TGCAGCGTTGGGGACAGTGTTAACTATGGCTACACCTTC,CSVGDSVNYGYTF,TRBJ1-2,13,once,TRBD1,TRBV29-1
TGCAGCGTTTCACTCCCCGGCAATGAGCAGTTCTTC,CSVSLPGNEQFF,TRBJ2-1,12,NA,NA,TRBV29-1
TGTGCCAGTACCAAAAGTCCCGGGACAGAGATGAACACTGAAGCTTTCTTT,CASTKSPGTEMNTEAFF,TRBJ1-1,17,once,TRBD1,TRBV19